The T cell receptor (beta chain) under discussion was sequenced for a study of blood T cell repertoires in COVID-19. At the level of the study: Acute and convalescent COVID-19 samples came from the United States, Italy and Spain. In each case, the material was cDNA or gDNA derived from T cells, B-cell-depleted T cells, or PBMCs.

In the source study's methods: For nucleated cells, counts were estimated from reference gene primer amplification. Some clones are missing from TCRdb's copy, which holds only in-frame ones; the method was immunoSEQ multiplex PCR. V and J calls and clone size follow that table, whereas D and trimming were derived from the DNA. The repertoire holds roughly 110,000 clones, with roughly 88% as singletons. Germline-derived CDR1 and CDR2 are MDHEN and SYDVKM. CDR3 length: 15 residues. V lost 2 bases, J lost 2 bases, and 10 bases lay in between. The rearrangement uses TRBV28 and TRBJ1-3; the D is unclear. This TCR was sampled from a woman between 65 and 79 years old who had recovered from COVID-19. The sequencing input was peripheral blood. CDR3 in amino acids: CASSLLGATGNTIYF. In nucleotides, the CDR3 is TGTGCCAGCAGTTTACTTGGAGCCACTGGAAACACCATATATTTT.